The 24 T cell receptor beta chains below come from one sample, sequenced in a study of CD8 T cells in Susac syndrome. When the RNA was reverse transcribed, random hexamers were used with an input of about 0.5 to 1 ug. TCRdb reprocessed the immunoSEQ multiplex PCR reads with MiXCR, giving one entry per CDR3 protein. The sample contains approximately 87,000 distinct CDR3 sequences, 95% to 97% of which appear only once. The sample taken for sequencing was CD8+ T cells from PBMCs. These receptor sequences come from a human donor with Susac syndrome.

CDR3 bases: TGTGCCTGGAACCAACTGACCACAGATACGCAGTATTTT. This gives the protein CAWNQLTTDTQYF. The V and J genes are TRBV30 and TRBJ2-3; D is undetermined. This CDR3 spans 13 amino acids. Germline-derived CDR1 and CDR2 are GTSNPN and SVGIG (reference sequence). V was cut by 4 bases and J by 2 bases, with 10 bases left in between.

The chain is built from TRBV28 and TRBJ2-1; D is unclear. V lost 3 bases and J 5 bases, leaving 11 bases between the germline ends. The CDR3 sequence is 14 residues long. Germline CDR1 is MDHEN and CDR2 is SYDVKM. For the CDR3, the DNA is TGTGCCAGCAGTTTTCGGTTATCGGACAATGAGCAGTTCTTC. As protein: CASSFRLSDNEQFF.

This clonotype has only one observation. The CDR3, as DNA: TGTGCCAGCAGCTTAGGAGGACAGGCTACCTACGAGCAGTACTTC. Translated, it gives CASSLGGQATYEQYF. V and J are TRBV13 and TRBJ2-7; 7 nucleotides agree with TRBD1. CDR1 and CDR2 from the germline V gene are PRHDT and FYEKMQ (reference sequence). V dropped 0 bases and J dropped 2; count of bases not matched to a gene: 4. The CDR3 is 15 amino acids.

V is TRBV5-1 and J is TRBJ1-2; maybe TRBD1 (5 bases). Germline CDR1 is SGHRS and CDR2 is YFSETQ. The CDR3 runs to 14 residues. Trimming cost V 3 bases and J 8 bases, with 17 bases left between them. Here the CDR3 reads CASSWGFGAGGYTF. CDR3 in DNA: TGCGCCAGCAGCTGGGGATTTGGGGCAGGAGGCTACACCTTC.

This chain uses TRBV25-1 with TRBJ2-1; D possibly corresponds to TRBD1 (6 bases). The CDR3 loop spans 15 amino acids. Looked up from germline, CDR1 is MGHDK and CDR2 is SYGVNS. V lost 2 bases and J lost 10, with 18 bases in between. This CDR3 is CASSERIGGSLEQFF. As DNA, the CDR3 is TGTGCCAGCAGTGAAAGGATAGGGGGATCATTGGAGCAGTTCTTC.

The rearrangement joins TRBV12-3 or TRBV12-4 to TRBJ2-5; D uncertain. Between the trimmed V and J ends, which lost 5 bases and 5 bases, there was a span of 6 bases. The CDR3 loop spans 11 amino acids. The CDR3 spells CASSAMETQYF. Here the CDR3 DNA reads TGTGCCAGCAGTGCCATGGAGACCCAGTACTTC.

Details on this clonotype: Mismatch with germline at one junction end may stem from a read error. This chain links TRBV5-8 with TRBJ2-1; 13 bases agree with TRBD2. Germline-derived CDR1 and CDR2 are SGHTS and YDEGEE. There are 17 residues in the CDR3. CDR3 sequence reads: CASSPGLAGTFYNEQFF. In nucleotides, the CDR3 is TGCGCCAGCAGCCCGGGACTAGCGGGGACCTTCTACAATGAGCAGTTCTTC.

With respect to this clonotype: One end of the junction varies from germline; a read error may be responsible. This chain links TRBV5-1 with TRBJ1-3; a possible D gene is TRBD1 (6 bases). Looked up from germline, CDR1 is SGHRS and CDR2 is YFSETQ. The CDR3 is 16 amino acids. The CDR3 DNA reads TGCGCCAGCAGCGTGGACAGTGGGAGCTCTGAAAACACCATATATTTT. Amino acids: CASSVDSGSSENTIYF.

The chain is built from TRBV5-1 and TRBJ2-1; 8 bases fit TRBD1. J was trimmed by 4 bases and V by 3 bases; bases with no gene match: 6. The CDR3 totals 15 residues. The V gene's germline CDR1 is SGHRS and CDR2 YFSETQ. The CDR3 DNA is TGCGCCAGCAGCTCTGACAGGGGCGTGTACAATGAGCAGTTCTTC. Protein: CASSSDRGVYNEQFF.

The CDR3 reads CASSQGREGNEQFF. For the CDR3, the DNA is TGTGCCAGCAGCCAAGGGCGGGAAGGGAATGAGCAGTTCTTC. The gene calls are TRBV14 and TRBJ2-1, with D possibly being TRBD2 (6 bases). The V end was cut by 1 base, the J end by 7 bases, with 11 bases between. CDR1 SGHDN and CDR2 FVKESK come from the germline V gene. The CDR3 length is 14 residues.

Concerning this clonotype itself: The junction departs from germline at one end; a sequencing error may be responsible. The chain couples TRBV2 to TRBJ1-2; no firm D call. Germline CDR1 reads SNHLY; CDR2 reads FYNNEI. This CDR3 is 10 amino acids long. DNA for the CDR3: TGTGCCAGCCTCCGTCTCTGGTCGGCCTTC. Translating gives CASLRLWSAF.

The chain is built from TRBV29-1 and TRBJ2-1; 9 bases align to TRBD2. The CDR3 is 14 residues long. V lost 6 bases and J lost 5; bases outside the gene matches: 8. Looked up from germline, CDR1 is SQVTM and CDR2 is ANQGSEA. Written as DNA, the CDR3 is TGCAGCGTCTCGCCTAGCGGGACGAACAATGAGCAGTTCTTC. Amino acids: CSVSPSGTNNEQFF.

The chain couples TRBV30 to TRBJ2-1; 12 bases map to TRBD2. Germline-derived CDR1 and CDR2 are GTSNPN and SVGIG (reference sequence). This CDR3 spans 14 amino acids. After removal of 0 bases from V and 7 bases from J, the junction contained 1 base not matched to a gene. The CDR3 loop reads CAWSVGLAGNEQFF. For the CDR3, the DNA is TGTGCCTGGAGTGTTGGACTAGCGGGAAATGAGCAGTTCTTC.

The V call is TRBV29-1, the J call TRBJ2-5; TRBD2 aligns across 14 bases. The V gene's germline CDR1 is SQVTM and CDR2 ANQGSEA. The V and J ends lost 5 bases and 4 bases, in that order; junction bases with no gene match: 3. The CDR3 has 14 amino acids. CDR3 residues: CSVTGTSGRETQYF. The CDR3 DNA follows: TGCAGCGTTACCGGGACTAGCGGGAGAGAGACCCAGTACTTC.

The V gene is TRBV28, the J gene TRBJ1-2; tentative D call: TRBD1 (5 bases). This CDR3 contains 15 residues. Trimming removed 7 bases from V and 4 bases from J, with 19 bases in between. Germline CDR1 reads MDHEN; CDR2 reads SYDVKM. In nucleotides, the CDR3 is TGTGCCAGCACGACAGAAACCCACCCCGCCTATGGCTACACCTTC. Protein: CASTTETHPAYGYTF.

The chain has TRBV7-6 and TRBJ2-1, with 11 bases matching TRBD1. Germline CDR1 is SGHVS and CDR2 is FNYEAQ. Losses at the gene ends were 3 bases for V and 10 bases for J; bases not matched to a gene: 5. The CDR3 covers 14 residues. The CDR3 reads CASSFGQGAGEQFF. DNA of the CDR3: TGTGCCAGCAGCTTTGGACAGGGGGCTGGAGAGCAGTTCTTC.

This chain links TRBV7-9 with TRBJ2-7; TRBD1 agrees at 7 bases. CDR3 size: 12 residues. Per germline, CDR1 SEHNR and CDR2 FQNEAQ (reference sequence). After removal of 5 bases from V and 3 bases from J, the junction contained 1 base not matched to a gene. The CDR3 DNA reads as TGTGCCAGCAGCGGGACAGACTACGAGCAGTACGTC. It translates to CASSGTDYEQYV.

The rearrangement joins TRBV20-1 to TRBJ1-6; D is ambiguous. The CDR3 contains 15 residues. V lost 3 bases and J lost 7, with 16 bases in between. The germline gives CDR1 DFQATT, CDR2 SNEGSKA (reference sequence). CDR3 sequence reads: CSARSQPTLNSPLHF. The CDR3 DNA reads TGCAGTGCTAGGTCGCAGCCCACCCTAAATTCACCCCTCCACTTT.

The chain joins TRBV6-2 or TRBV6-3 to TRBJ2-7; D gene uncertain. V was cut by 5 bases and J by 7 bases, with 9 bases left in between. Germline CDR1 reads MNHEY; CDR2 reads SVGEGT. CDR3 length: 11 amino acids. The CDR3 nucleotides are TGTGCCAGCAGTCTAGAGTGGGAGCAGTACTTC. Protein sequence: CASSLEWEQYF.

The gene calls are TRBV20-1 and TRBJ2-1; D ambiguous. CDR1 is DFQATT and CDR2 is SNEGSKA in the germline V gene (reference sequence). There are 15 residues in the CDR3. Trimming removed 6 bases at V and 0 bases at J, with 15 bases between. The CDR3 is CSADPDQSSYNEQFF. In nucleotides, the CDR3 is TGCAGTGCCGACCCAGACCAGAGCTCCTACAATGAGCAGTTCTTC.

J is TRBJ2-3 and V is TRBV7-9; the D is unclear. CDR1 is SEHNR, CDR2 FQNEAQ, per germline (reference sequence). The CDR3 contains 17 residues. V gave up 2 bases and J gave up 2 bases, with 17 bases separating them. CDR3 DNA sequence: TGTGCCAGCAGCTTACTCTTGGGCGCTGGAGACACAGATACGCAGTATTTT. It yields the protein CASSLLLGAGDTDTQYF.

The chain links TRBV29-1 to TRBJ1-1; D uncertain. This CDR3 has 10 residues. Germline assignment: CDR1 SQVTM and CDR2 ANQGSEA. Trimming left V 7 bases short and J 0 bases short, with 3 bases between. Here the CDR3 reads CSAMNTEAFF. In DNA form, the CDR3 reads TGCAGCGCAATGAACACTGAAGCTTTCTTT.

The rearrangement joins TRBV20-1 to TRBJ2-1; unclear D gene. There are 14 residues in the CDR3. V lost 3 bases and J lost 8, with 17 bases in between. Per the germline V gene, CDR1 is DFQATT and CDR2 is SNEGSKA (reference sequence). The CDR3 loop reads CSASIQNGWDEQFF. The CDR3 DNA follows: TGCAGTGCTAGCATCCAGAACGGGTGGGATGAGCAGTTCTTC.

J is TRBJ1-1 and V is TRBV29-1, with D possibly matching TRBD1 (5 bases). Germline loops: CDR1 SQVTM, CDR2 ANQGSEA. This CDR3 has 13 amino acids. The V end lost 6 bases, the J end lost 3 bases, and 14 bases lay between the germline ends. The CDR3 region is CSVLGAVDTEAFF. The CDR3 nucleotides are TGCAGCGTCTTAGGGGCGGTCGACACTGAAGCTTTCTTT.